One sample yielded the 17 T cell receptor beta chains listed below, sequenced in a study of CD8 T cells in ankylosing spondylitis. Study-wide results and limits: A motif in TCR beta, a set of roughly 8 highly homologous variants, appeared characteristic of ankylosing spondylitis blood.

No antigen is known for these receptors. TCRdb re-called the 5' RACE reads with MiXCR, one entry per CDR3 protein. The repertoire holds 400,000 or so distinct CDR3 sequences, with approximately 26% as singletons. The sequenced sample was blood, either unsorted or a sorted T cell fraction (not recorded which). These receptors were collected from a male donor with ankylosing spondylitis.

CDR3 bases: TGCAGTGCTGTGGGCCCACCCAATCAGCCCCAGCATTTT. Protein: CSAVGPPNQPQHF. V is TRBV20-1 and J is TRBJ1-5; D ambiguous. V lost 5 bases to trimming and J lost 3 bases, with 11 bases between them. The CDR3 totals 13 residues. Looked up from germline, CDR1 is DFQATT and CDR2 is SNEGSKA (reference sequence).

A few counts support this clonotype. This chain connects TRBV2 to TRBJ1-5; TRBD1 might be the D (6 bases). With 5 bases removed from V and 3 bases from J, the gap between germline ends came to 14 bases. CDR1 and CDR2 (germline): SNHLY, FYNNEI. The CDR3 has 15 amino acids. The CDR3: CASSINRVFNQPQHF. DNA of the CDR3: TGTGCCAGCAGTATAAACAGGGTATTCAATCAGCCCCAGCATTTT.

This clonotype turned up a few times. This chain uses TRBV5-1 with TRBJ2-1; 8 nucleotides match TRBD1. Trimming took 0 bases from V and 7 from J; bases not matched to a gene: 9. The CDR3 spans 16 residues. Per the germline V gene, CDR1 is SGHRS and CDR2 is YFSETQ. In nucleotides, the CDR3 is TGCGCCAGCAGCTTGGTAGACAGGGGAGGTGGGAATGAGCAGTTCTTC. Encoded protein: CASSLVDRGGGNEQFF.

The chain links TRBV7-9 to TRBJ1-1, with unresolved D. Germline loops: CDR1 SEHNR, CDR2 FQNEAQ (reference sequence). Trimming removed 5 bases from V and 1 base from J, with 11 bases in between. This CDR3 spans 14 amino acids. CDR3 amino acids: CASSPLGSNTEAFF. CDR3 DNA: TGTGCCAGCAGCCCTTTGGGTTCGAACACTGAAGCTTTCTTT.

V is TRBV6-1 and J is TRBJ2-7, with D perhaps TRBD2 (6 bases). The CDR3 is made up of 14 amino acids. Germline values: CDR1 MNHNS, CDR2 SASEGT. V was cut by 7 bases and J by 6 bases, with 19 bases left in between. In DNA, the CDR3 is TGTGCCAGCAAACCAATAGGAGGGAGTCGCGAGCAGTACGTC. Protein product: CASKPIGGSREQYV.

This clonotype was seen only once. The chain combines TRBV7-6 with TRBJ2-1; 7 positions match TRBD1. The CDR3 extends over 12 amino acids. Trimming cost V 5 bases and J 10 bases; bases outside gene matches: 5. CDR1 and CDR2 from the germline V gene are SGHVS and FNYEAQ. The CDR3 nucleotides read TGTGCCAGCAGCCTAACAGGGGAGGAGCAGTTCTTC. It codes for CASSLTGEEQFF.

The chain employs TRBV11-1 and TRBJ2-7, with TRBD2 identical over 14 bases. The V segment lost 5 bases and the J segment 12 bases; nucleotides outside the gene matches: 6. This CDR3 has 13 amino acids. The germline V gene has CDR1 SGHAT and CDR2 FQDESV (reference sequence). The CDR3 DNA follows: TGTGCCAGCAGCCTGGGACTAGCGGGAGAATTGTACGTC. Its protein is CASSLGLAGELYV.

The table lists this clonotype with a count of one. One end of the junction does not line up with germline, which may come from a read error. The chain has TRBV12-3 or TRBV12-4 and TRBJ2-1, with no clear D. CDR3 length: 12 residues. The DNA of the CDR3 is TGTGCCAGCAGTTCGAAGCCGAAGGAGCGGTTCTTC. This gives the protein CASSSKPKERFF.

The J gene is TRBJ2-4, the V gene TRBV24-1; D not certain. The germline V gene encodes CDR1 KGHDR and CDR2 SFDVKD. Trimming took 4 bases from V and 8 from J, leaving 8 bases between them. The CDR3 sequence is 12 residues long. The CDR3 coding sequence is TGTGCCACCAGTGAAAATCAGTACATTCAGTACTTC. Amino acid sequence: CATSENQYIQYF.

The V and J genes are TRBV11-2 and TRBJ2-7; TRBD1 matches 7 bases. This CDR3 comprises 14 residues. Germline V gives CDR1 SGHAT, CDR2 FQNNGV. Trimming removed 2 bases from V and 3 bases from J; junction bases left unmatched: 4. CDR3 sequence: CASSLNRGYYEQYV. CDR3 bases: TGTGCCAGCAGCTTAAACAGGGGATACTACGAGCAGTACGTC.

The chain has TRBV7-9 and TRBJ2-1; D may be TRBD2 (6 bases). CDR3 length: 14 residues. The V gene lost 5 bases and the J gene lost 4 bases, with 12 bases spanning the gap. CDR1 SEHNR and CDR2 FQNEAQ come from the germline V gene (reference sequence). The CDR3 nucleotides read TGTGCCAGCAGCGCGGGAACTATATACAATGAGCAGTTCTTC. Translation: CASSAGTIYNEQFF.

The V gene is TRBV20-1, the J gene TRBJ2-5; no firm D call. Germline CDR1 DFQATT, CDR2 SNEGSKA (reference sequence). This CDR3 comprises 12 residues. V was trimmed by 4 bases and J by 5 bases, leaving 11 bases between them. CDR3: CSATDVIETQYF. The DNA for the CDR3 is TGCAGTGCTACTGACGTTATCGAGACCCAGTACTTC.

CDR3 nucleotide sequence: TGTGCCAGCAGCTTCGGGTACGGGACGGATTTTCAGCCCCAGCATTTT. It specifies CASSFGYGTDFQPQHF. The J gene is TRBJ1-5, the V gene TRBV5-5; perhaps TRBD1 as D (5 bases). The CDR3 has 16 residues. Germline assignment: CDR1 SGHKS and CDR2 YYEKEE (reference sequence). Trimming stripped 2 bases from V and 6 bases from J, with 18 bases between.

J is TRBJ2-3 and V is TRBV11-2; 7 positions agree with TRBD2. V shed 1 base, J shed 3 bases, and the junction held 13 bases outside the gene matches. The CDR3 extends over 18 amino acids. The germline V gene has CDR1 SGHAT and CDR2 FQNNGV. CDR3 in DNA: TGTGCCAGCAGCTTAGGGGTGTTGGGGAGGGCCATAACAGATACGCAGTATTTT. Translated, it gives CASSLGVLGRAITDTQYF.

This clonotype came up a few times. V and J are TRBV7-2 and TRBJ2-5; 7 nucleotides agree with TRBD1. J was trimmed by 0 bases and V by 2 bases; bases with no gene match: 3. The CDR3 loop spans 15 amino acids. In germline, CDR1 is SGHTA, CDR2 FQGNSA. CDR3 nucleotide sequence: TGTGCCAGCAGCTTAATCGGGACAGACCAAGAGACCCAGTACTTC. Translating gives CASSLIGTDQETQYF.

The chain has TRBV28 and TRBJ2-7, with D possibly matching TRBD1 (6 bases). Trimming shortened V by 5 bases and J by 4 bases, and 9 bases separated the two germline ends. The CDR3 runs 12 residues. Germline V gene lookup returns CDR1 MDHEN and CDR2 SYDVKM. The CDR3 is CASSRGGYEQYV. The DNA for the CDR3 is TGTGCCAGCAGTCGAGGGGGTTACGAGCAGTACGTC.

This clonotype has just a few counts. This rearrangement joins TRBV20-1 to TRBJ2-1; 10 nucleotides line up with TRBD2. CDR3 length equals 17 residues. Unmatched junction bases numbered 13, after V lost 3 bases and J lost 5 bases. Germline CDR1 and CDR2: DFQATT and SNEGSKA (reference sequence). The CDR3: CSARSTSGVLRNNEQFF. DNA of the CDR3: TGCAGTGCTAGGTCTACTAGCGGGGTCCTCCGAAACAATGAGCAGTTCTTC.